The 25 T cell receptor beta chains below all came from one sample that was sequenced in a study of T-cell reconstitution after alpha-beta-depleted transplantation in children. General study points: By one year post-transplant, T-cell counts and diversity largely arose from T cells that were newly produced.

Researchers prepared the TCRbeta library using unique molecular identifiers, the study reports. TCRdb analysed the PCR reads with MiXCR anew, one entry per CDR3 protein. The sample shows about 290,000 distinct CDR3 sequences, over 7.5% of them seen only once. Their antigens are not known. Source: peripheral blood, taken 360 days after TCRalphabeta/CD19-depleted stem cell transplant. The source is a female patient between 2 and 10 years old who had a stem cell transplant for Fanconi anemia, so the T cells may come from the graft donor.

This clonotype was seen at least ten times. The gene calls are TRBV15 and TRBJ1-5, with 7 bases that match TRBD1. V shed 9 bases and J 6 bases; nucleotides not matched to a gene: 8. This CDR3 has 13 amino acids. Per the germline V gene, CDR1 is LNHNV and CDR2 is YYDKDF (reference sequence). This chain's CDR3 is CATEQGMGQPQHF. The CDR3 DNA reads as TGTGCCACTGAACAGGGGATGGGTCAGCCCCAGCATTTT.

This clonotype was counted many times. The gene calls are TRBV20-1 and TRBJ1-5, with D unresolved. Trimming pared 1 base from V and 2 bases from J, leaving 6 bases between. The CDR3 consists of 13 residues. Germline V gives CDR1 DFQATT, CDR2 SNEGSKA (reference sequence). The CDR3 nucleotides are TGCAGTGCTAGAGTTTTGGGCAATCAGCCCCAGCATTTT. As protein: CSARVLGNQPQHF.

The V and J genes are TRBV7-2 and TRBJ1-3, with 7 bases aligning to TRBD1. Trimming at V came to 6 bases and at J to 1 base, leaving 9 bases not matched to a gene. Germline V gene data show CDR1 as SGHTA and CDR2 as FQGNSA. The CDR3 is 16 amino acids. The CDR3 spells CASRSPRTGSGNTIYF. CDR3 DNA sequence: TGTGCCAGCAGGTCCCCCCGGACAGGTTCTGGAAACACCATATATTTT.

In this sample, this clonotype turned up many times. This rearrangement joins TRBV28 to TRBJ1-2; D uncertain. The length of the CDR3 is 14 residues. V lost 6 bases to trimming and J lost 8 bases, with 19 bases between them. The germline V gene encodes CDR1 MDHEN and CDR2 SYDVKM. CDR3 in amino acids: CASSPPTSARGYTF. CDR3 sequence (DNA): TGTGCCAGCAGCCCCCCCACGAGCGCCCGGGGCTACACCTTC.

This clonotype has a count of ten or more. The V and J genes are TRBV7-9 and TRBJ1-1; the D is unclear. Germline CDR1 and CDR2: SEHNR and FQNEAQ (reference sequence). The CDR3 has 12 residues. Trimming removed 4 bases at V and 7 bases at J, with 10 bases between. CDR3 coding DNA: TGTGCCAGCAGCTCGGGTTGGGGTGAAGCTTTCTTT. Its protein is CASSSGWGEAFF.

This clonotype has just a few counts. J is TRBJ2-5 and V is TRBV6-1; D might be TRBD1 (5 bases). The V end lost 2 bases, the J end lost 5 bases, and 6 bases lay between the germline ends. The CDR3 is 12 amino acids. Germline V lookup: CDR1 MNHNS, CDR2 SASEGT. CDR3 protein: CASSEPGETQYF. The CDR3, as DNA: TGTGCCAGCAGTGAACCAGGGGAGACCCAGTACTTC.

This clonotype was found many times. The chain recombines TRBV10-3 with TRBJ2-1, with 7 bases matching TRBD2. The germline gives CDR1 ENHRY, CDR2 SYGVKD. This CDR3 comprises 13 residues. V was clipped by 11 bases and J by 10 bases; unmatched bases: 14. CDR3 residues: CALTSSLSREQFF. The CDR3 DNA follows: TGTGCCTTGACTAGCTCGTTGTCGCGCGAGCAGTTCTTC.

In its sample, this clonotype was seen a few times. This chain joins TRBV2 and TRBJ1-5, with D possibly matching TRBD1 (5 bases). Germline V gene sequence: CDR1 SNHLY, CDR2 FYNNEI. V lost 6 bases and J lost 0, with 12 bases in between. The CDR3 spans 15 residues. The CDR3 loop reads CASSKGGASNQPQHF. The DNA for the CDR3 is TGTGCCAGCAGCAAAGGAGGGGCTAGCAATCAGCCCCAGCATTTT.

This clonotype was picked up a small number of times. The V gene is TRBV9, the J gene TRBJ2-7; 8 nucleotides agree with TRBD2. V lost 0 bases to trimming and J lost 4 bases; unmatched junction nucleotides: 0. Germline V gene lookup returns CDR1 SGDLS and CDR2 YYNGEE. There are 13 residues in the CDR3. CDR3 region: CASSVGLAYEQYF. The CDR3 coding sequence is TGTGCCAGCAGCGTAGGACTAGCGTACGAGCAGTACTTC.

As regards this clonotype: With a much larger clone just one base away, this may be a read error. The chain has TRBV9 and TRBJ2-3; the D gene is possibly TRBD1 (5 bases). Germline assignment: CDR1 SGDLS and CDR2 YYNGEE. Trimming cost V 3 bases and J 8 bases, with 16 bases left between them. CDR3 length: 14 residues. The CDR3 sequence is CASSARSGIGTQYF. In DNA, the CDR3 is TGTGCCAGCAGCGCCCGATCAGGGATCGGTACGCAGTATTTT.

This clonotype was counted a few times. The chain links TRBV3-1 to TRBJ1-1; TRBD1 might be the D (6 bases). The CDR3 has 12 amino acids. Trimming left V 3 bases short and J 8 bases short, with 10 bases between. Germline CDR1 reads LGHDT; CDR2 reads YNNKEL (reference sequence). The DNA of the CDR3 is TGTGCCAGCAGCCAGGCCGGGACAGAAGCTTTCTTT. Translating gives CASSQAGTEAFF.

This clonotype was recorded at least ten times. The rearrangement joins TRBV7-2 to TRBJ2-3; D not certain. This CDR3 has 13 amino acids. Per the germline V gene, CDR1 is SGHTA and CDR2 is FQGNSA. V was cut by 5 bases and J by 4 bases, with 10 bases left in between. This CDR3 is CASSATMADTQYF. For the CDR3, the DNA is TGTGCCAGCAGCGCCACGATGGCAGATACGCAGTATTTT.

V and J are TRBV3-1 and TRBJ2-1; 7 positions agree with TRBD1. Trimming took 11 bases from V and 7 from J; bases not matched to a gene: 17. Germline lookup yields CDR1 LGHDT and CDR2 YNNKEL (reference sequence). The CDR3 extends over 15 amino acids. DNA for the CDR3: TGTGCCTTCAGGCCTGACAGGGAAAACGGAAATGAGCAGTTCTTC. Its translation is CAFRPDRENGNEQFF.

The chain is built from TRBV19 and TRBJ1-5, with unresolved D. Trimming pared 8 bases from V and 3 bases from J, leaving 17 bases between. This CDR3 is built from 15 residues. The germline V gene encodes CDR1 LNHDA and CDR2 SQIVND (reference sequence). CDR3 sequence: CASSSVPGINQPQHF. The CDR3 DNA reads TGTGCCAGTTCCTCGGTTCCGGGAATCAATCAGCCCCAGCATTTT.

This clonotype has a count of ten or more. The chain recombines TRBV5-1 with TRBJ1-5, with a weak D call TRBD1 (5 bases). The CDR3 extends over 14 amino acids. Germline assignment: CDR1 SGHRS and CDR2 YFSETQ. Trimming left V 4 bases short and J 6 bases short, with 14 bases between. CDR3 nucleotides: TGCGCCAGCAGCCTGGGGACGGCCGGTCAGCCCCAGCATTTT. This gives the protein CASSLGTAGQPQHF. The complete variable domain, with remaining parts taken from reference TRBV5-1 and TRBJ1-5, reads KAGVTQTPRYLIKTRGQQVTLSCSPISGHRSVSWYQQTPGQGLQFLFEYFSETQRNKGNFPGRFSGRQFSNSRSEMNVSTLELGDSALYLCASSLGTAGQPQHFGDGTRLSIL.

This clonotype has only a few counts. This chain connects TRBV5-1 to TRBJ1-6; no clear D gene. The V gene lost 0 bases and the J gene lost 6 bases, with 13 bases spanning the gap. The germline V gene has CDR1 SGHRS and CDR2 YFSETQ. There are 16 residues in the CDR3. CDR3 region: CASSLGGRTSNSPLHF. Written as DNA, the CDR3 is TGCGCCAGCAGCTTGGGAGGGCGGACCTCTAATTCACCCCTCCACTTT. Complete variable domain (other parts from reference TRBV5-1 and TRBJ1-6): KAGVTQTPRYLIKTRGQQVTLSCSPISGHRSVSWYQQTPGQGLQFLFEYFSETQRNKGNFPGRFSGRQFSNSRSEMNVSTLELGDSALYLCASSLGGRTSNSPLHFGNGTRLTVT.

About this clonotype: A much larger clone differs from this one at a single base, so this may be a read error. The rearrangement uses TRBV9 and TRBJ2-3; possibly TRBD2 for D (6 bases). From germline, CDR1 is SGDLS and CDR2 YYNGEE. Trimming removed 6 bases from V and 3 bases from J, with 17 bases in between. This CDR3 contains 15 residues. The CDR3 here is CASNRPGELTDTQYF. The CDR3 DNA is TGTGCCAGCAACCGTCCGGGGGAGTTGACAGATACGCAGTATTTT.

The V call is TRBV7-7, the J call TRBJ2-1, with a tentative D call TRBD1 (7 bases). The germline V gene encodes CDR1 SSHAT and CDR2 FNYEAQ (reference sequence). V was trimmed by 6 bases and J by 8 bases, leaving 14 bases between them. CDR3 length equals 13 residues. The chain's CDR3 is CASSYRGGDEQFF. The CDR3 DNA sequence: TGTGCCAGCAGTTACAGGGGCGGGGATGAGCAGTTCTTC.

This clonotype was counted ten times or more. J is TRBJ2-7 and V is TRBV3-1; D is possibly TRBD2 (6 bases). This CDR3 is 15 amino acids long. The ends were cut back, 2 bases at V and 4 bases at J, with 15 bases in the middle. Germline values: CDR1 LGHDT, CDR2 YNNKEL (reference sequence). CDR3 DNA sequence: TGTGCCAGCAGCCAATTACTAATGGGGAGGTACGAGCAGTACTTC. Its translation is CASSQLLMGRYEQYF.

In regard to this clonotype: This clone may be a read error of a much larger clone one base away. The V call is TRBV3-1, the J call TRBJ2-5, with TRBD2 identical over 11 bases. The CDR3 is 15 amino acids. Germline V lookup: CDR1 LGHDT, CDR2 YNNKEL (reference sequence). Losses at the gene ends were 8 bases for V and 1 base for J; bases not matched to a gene: 6. CDR3 sequence (DNA): TGTGCCAGCGGCCTCGGGACTAGCGGCCAAGAGACCCAGTACTTC. Translation: CASGLGTSGQETQYF.

A remark on this clonotype: A much larger clone differs by one base, so this may be a read error. V usage is TRBV20-1 and J usage is TRBJ2-3; TRBD2 aligns across 10 bases. Germline CDR1 and CDR2: DFQATT and SNEGSKA (reference sequence). CDR3 length: 19 amino acids. CDR3 loop: CSGRDSSRRSGRGTDTQYF. CDR3 DNA sequence: TGCAGTGGTAGAGATAGCAGTCGGAGGAGCGGGAGGGGCACAGATACGCAGTATTTT.

This clonotype came up many times. The chain has TRBV6-1 and TRBJ2-3, with 7 bases aligning to TRBD1. V lost 6 bases and J lost 0; bases outside the gene matches: 9. Germline loops: CDR1 MNHNS, CDR2 SASEGT. The CDR3 has 16 residues. The CDR3 is CASRVDRVTSTDTQYF. CDR3 DNA sequence: TGTGCCAGCAGGGTTGACAGGGTCACTAGCACAGATACGCAGTATTTT.

This clonotype has ten or more counts. The V and J genes are TRBV20-1 and TRBJ2-1, with 9 nucleotides matching TRBD1. The ends lost 6 bases at V and 3 bases at J; junction bases unmatched: 9. Germline CDR1 is DFQATT and CDR2 is SNEGSKA (reference sequence). The CDR3 extends over 15 amino acids. The CDR3 spells CSARITGGVYNEQFF. Here the CDR3 DNA reads TGCAGTGCACGGATCACAGGGGGCGTCTACAATGAGCAGTTCTTC.

This clonotype was seen at least ten times. V and J are TRBV5-1 and TRBJ2-7, with a tentative D call TRBD2 (5 bases). CDR1 SGHRS and CDR2 YFSETQ come from the germline V gene. Trimming took 0 bases from V and 5 from J, leaving 15 bases between them. The CDR3 consists of 15 residues. In nucleotides, the CDR3 is TGCGCCAGCAGCTTGGAGCCACTAGTGAAGGACGAGCAGTACTTC. Translating it yields CASSLEPLVKDEQYF.

This clonotype was picked up many times. J is TRBJ2-7 and V is TRBV19; the D is unclear. Germline V lookup: CDR1 LNHDA, CDR2 SQIVND (reference sequence). This CDR3 contains 16 residues. The V end lost 6 bases, the J end lost 2 bases, and 20 bases lay between the germline ends. The CDR3 loop is CASSLHDGPLAYEQYF. CDR3 coding DNA: TGTGCCAGTAGCTTGCACGACGGCCCCCTCGCCTACGAGCAGTACTTC.